Below, 24 T cell receptor beta chains from the same sample are listed, as sequenced in a study of cytomegalovirus exposure and HLA in healthy donors. Use of 60 Vbeta and 13 Jbeta primers characterized the PCR. The data were produced by immunoSEQ multiplex PCR, yet TCRdb's version contains in-frame clones alone and is incomplete. The table shows some 100,000 clones, with approximately 77% occurring only once. What was sequenced was PBMCs. These TCRs come from a male donor in good health and CMV-seropositive.

Only a few counts were recorded for this clone. This sequence joins TRBV19 and TRBJ2-2, with 8 positions matching TRBD1. Germline trimming cut 7 bases from V and 8 bases from J; bases unmatched to any gene: 12. Germline V gene data show CDR1 as LNHDA and CDR2 as SQIVND (reference sequence). CDR3 length: 15 amino acids. CDR3 loop: CASIKDRAAAGELFF. The CDR3 DNA is TGTGCCAGTATTAAGGACAGGGCAGCGGCTGGGGAGCTGTTTTTT.

The V gene is TRBV2, the J gene TRBJ1-2, with 7 bases aligning to TRBD1. Germline lookup yields CDR1 SNHLY and CDR2 FYNNEI. Unmatched junction bases numbered 8, after V lost 3 bases and J lost 7 bases. The CDR3 has 14 amino acids. CDR3 protein: CASSDRQGDSGYTF. As DNA, the CDR3 is TGTGCCAGCAGTGATCGACAGGGAGATTCTGGCTACACCTTC. Together with reference TRBV2 and TRBJ1-2, the CDR3 gives the full variable domain: EPEVTQTPSHQVTQMGQEVILRCVPISNHLYFYWYRQILGQKVEFLVSFYNNEISEKSEIFDDQFSVERPDGSNFTLKIRSTKLEDSAMYFCASSDRQGDSGYTFGSGTRLTVV.

This clone showed up just once. The V gene is TRBV5-1, the J gene TRBJ2-1, with 12 bases that match TRBD2. CDR1 and CDR2 (germline): SGHRS, YFSETQ. This CDR3 contains 17 residues. With 4 bases clipped from V and 4 bases from J, the junction kept 9 bases outside the gene matches. The CDR3 loop is CASSPLRTSGKYNEQFF. The CDR3 region has the DNA TGCGCCAGCAGCCCCCTCAGGACTAGCGGGAAGTACAATGAGCAGTTCTTC.

This chain connects TRBV29-1 to TRBJ2-5, with 8 bases that match TRBD2. Trimming took 5 bases from V and 0 from J; bases not matched to a gene: 11. Germline V CDR1 and CDR2: SQVTM, ANQGSEA. The CDR3 extends over 16 amino acids. The CDR3 DNA is TGCAGCGTTTGGTGGGGAACGGGGGGGAACCAAGAGACCCAGTACTTC. Its translation: CSVWWGTGGNQETQYF.

The chain couples TRBV2 to TRBJ1-5; 7 nucleotides line up with TRBD1. CDR3 size: 17 residues. V lost 2 bases and J lost 2; bases outside the gene matches: 9. Looked up from germline, CDR1 is SNHLY and CDR2 is FYNNEI. CDR3 amino acids: CASSELRGTARNQPQHF. CDR3 DNA: TGTGCCAGCAGTGAACTTAGGGGGACAGCTCGCAATCAGCCCCAGCATTTT.

In DNA form, the CDR3 reads TGTGCCAGCACCCCAGGGGGACAGACGAATGGCTACACCTTC. Translation gives CASTPGGQTNGYTF. V is TRBV28 and J is TRBJ1-2, with 7 bases aligning to TRBD1. V was pared by 7 bases and J by 6 bases, with 11 bases of the junction left unmatched. The CDR3 runs to 14 residues. Germline V lookup: CDR1 MDHEN, CDR2 SYDVKM.

The genes are TRBV27 and TRBJ1-5, with 10 bases lining up with TRBD1. Looked up from germline, CDR1 is MNHEY and CDR2 is SMNVEV (reference sequence). V lost 5 bases and J lost 5; bases outside the gene matches: 9. The CDR3 spans 16 residues. The CDR3 is CASSPEGTGAHQPQHF. The CDR3 DNA is TGTGCCAGCAGTCCCGAGGGGACAGGGGCTCATCAGCCCCAGCATTTT.

The chain carries TRBV2 and TRBJ1-4; possibly TRBD1 for D (5 bases). The V end was cut by 10 bases, the J end by 0 bases, with 15 bases between. This CDR3 has 15 residues. Germline V CDR1 and CDR2: SNHLY, FYNNEI. DNA of the CDR3: TGTGCCACAGGTCGCGGGGGGGCAACTAATGAAAAACTGTTTTTT. Translating gives CATGRGGATNEKLFF.

Worth noting for this clone: The sample holds other DNA sequences that translate to the same CDR3. This chain uses TRBV9 with TRBJ1-4; D possibly corresponds to TRBD1 (6 bases). CDR1 is SGDLS and CDR2 is YYNGEE in the germline V gene. The CDR3 totals 14 residues. Trimming pared 3 bases from V and 4 bases from J, leaving 10 bases between. CDR3 amino acids: CASSADRINEKLFF. The CDR3 nucleotides are TGTGCCAGCAGCGCCGACAGGATTAATGAAAAACTGTTTTTT.

The chain recombines TRBV11-2 with TRBJ2-7; 12 nucleotides match TRBD1. CDR3 length equals 15 residues. Losses at the gene ends were 6 bases for V and 4 bases for J; bases not matched to a gene: 7. Germline-derived CDR1 and CDR2 are SGHAT and FQNNGV. The DNA of the CDR3 is TGTGCCAGCAGGCTCGGGACAGGGGGCCCGTACGAGCAGTACTTC. The encoded protein is CASRLGTGGPYEQYF.

The V and J genes are TRBV28 and TRBJ1-2; maybe TRBD1 (6 bases). Germline CDR1 and CDR2: MDHEN and SYDVKM. The CDR3 sequence is 15 residues long. Trimming removed 10 bases from V and 1 base from J, with 19 bases in between. CDR3 loop: CATEPSYRVNYGYTF. The CDR3 nucleotides read TGTGCCACCGAACCCTCCTACAGGGTTAACTATGGCTACACCTTC.

This clone was observed at least ten times. The V and J genes are TRBV2 and TRBJ1-2, with D possibly being TRBD1 (6 bases). The V gene's germline CDR1 is SNHLY and CDR2 FYNNEI. Trimming left V 2 bases short and J 0 bases short, with 10 bases between. This CDR3 spans 15 amino acids. Here the CDR3 reads CASSEQGRANYGYTF. Written as DNA, the CDR3 is TGTGCCAGCAGTGAACAGGGGAGAGCTAACTATGGCTACACCTTC.

The chain employs TRBV6-6 and TRBJ1-4; perhaps TRBD1 as D (5 bases). Germline V gene data show CDR1 as MNHNY and CDR2 as SVGAGI (reference sequence). The CDR3 has 13 residues. V was trimmed by 9 bases and J by 8 bases, leaving 16 bases between them. CDR3 nucleotides: TGTGCCAGAAGACCAGGGATTTACGAAAAACTGTTTTTT. Residues: CARRPGIYEKLFF.

The chain has TRBV6-5 and TRBJ2-1; 10 bases are a match to TRBD2. CDR3 length: 15 amino acids. Germline CDR1 MNHEY, CDR2 SVGAGI. V was clipped by 4 bases and J by 6 bases; unmatched bases: 6. The chain's CDR3 is CASSSAGGLVNEQFF. CDR3 coding DNA: TGTGCCAGCAGTTCAGCGGGGGGGCTAGTCAATGAGCAGTTCTTC.

For the CDR3, the DNA is TGTGCCATGAGGGACAGTACTAATTCACCCCTCCACTTT. It is translated as CAMRDSTNSPLHF. The chain combines TRBV10-3 with TRBJ1-6; 7 nucleotides match TRBD1. CDR1 ENHRY and CDR2 SYGVKD come from the germline V gene. CDR3 size: 13 residues. The ends lost 9 bases at V and 6 bases at J; junction bases unmatched: 5.

This chain uses TRBV9 with TRBJ2-5; 9 positions match TRBD1. V trimming: 3 bases; J trimming: 5 bases; junction bases outside the gene matches: 5. In germline, CDR1 is SGDLS, CDR2 YYNGEE. The length of the CDR3 is 14 residues. The CDR3 DNA is TGTGCCAGCAGCGAGACAGGGGGTCCGGAGACCCAGTACTTC. Its translation: CASSETGGPETQYF.

This chain links TRBV5-1 with TRBJ2-1; the match to TRBD2 covers 10 bases. The germline gives CDR1 SGHRS, CDR2 YFSETQ. V shed 3 bases, J shed 5 bases, and the junction held 8 bases outside the gene matches. This CDR3 has 16 residues. The chain's CDR3 is CASSSSGGAANNEQFF. CDR3 DNA sequence: TGCGCCAGCAGCTCAAGCGGGGGGGCCGCGAACAATGAGCAGTTCTTC.

This clone was observed a handful of times. Here the CDR3 reads CASSPGTGRYEQYF. The CDR3 DNA sequence: TGTGCCAGCAGCCCCGGGACAGGTCGGTACGAGCAGTACTTC. This chain joins TRBV6-1 and TRBJ2-7; TRBD1 matches at 8 bases. The CDR3 runs 14 residues. Germline V CDR1 and CDR2: MNHNS, SASEGT. V was clipped by 6 bases and J by 4 bases; unmatched bases: 8.

This clone was picked up one time. The rearrangement links TRBV2 to TRBJ1-2, with 9 nucleotides matching TRBD1. CDR3 length: 15 residues. Germline V CDR1 and CDR2: SNHLY, FYNNEI. V trimming: 6 bases; J trimming: 8 bases; junction bases outside the gene matches: 13. The CDR3 loop reads CASRQQGAPSRGYTF. The CDR3, as DNA: TGTGCCAGCAGGCAACAGGGGGCGCCGTCAAGGGGCTACACCTTC.

The CDR3 loop is CASSLAGPGQGTYGYTF. CDR3 in DNA: TGTGCCAGCAGCTTAGCCGGTCCGGGACAGGGAACCTATGGCTACACCTTC. The chain links TRBV7-2 to TRBJ1-2, with TRBD1 matching over 9 bases. The ends lost 0 bases at V and 4 bases at J; junction bases unmatched: 9. This CDR3 spans 17 amino acids. Germline-derived CDR1 and CDR2 are SGHTA and FQGNSA.

The chain combines TRBV20-1 with TRBJ1-1; D gene uncertain. V lost 6 bases and J lost 3, with 8 bases in between. Germline V CDR1 and CDR2: DFQATT, SNEGSKA (reference sequence). This CDR3 region has 11 residues. The CDR3 DNA reads TGCAGTGCCGTTCCCTACACTGAAGCTTTCTTT. This sequence encodes CSAVPYTEAFF.

This chain links TRBV28 with TRBJ1-4, with D uncertain. CDR1 MDHEN and CDR2 SYDVKM come from the germline V gene. The CDR3 covers 15 residues. Trimming cost V 6 bases and J 2 bases, with 13 bases left between them. The CDR3 sequence is CASRYPGSTNEKLFF. In DNA, the CDR3 is TGTGCCAGCAGATACCCCGGGTCGACTAATGAAAAACTGTTTTTT.

This clone was detected only once. The rearrangement uses TRBV11-2 and TRBJ2-1; tentative D call: TRBD1 (5 bases). Trimming removed 6 bases at V and 4 bases at J, with 10 bases between. CDR1 SGHAT and CDR2 FQNNGV come from the germline V gene. The CDR3 spans 13 residues. CDR3 DNA: TGTGCCAGCAGTTCGACAGCTTACAATGAGCAGTTCTTC. Its protein product is CASSSTAYNEQFF.

The sample holds a few counts of this clone. V is TRBV9 and J is TRBJ2-1; 10 nucleotides align to TRBD1. Germline CDR1 and CDR2: SGDLS and YYNGEE. V trimming: 4 bases; J trimming: 6 bases; junction bases outside the gene matches: 7. The CDR3 contains 15 residues. Written as DNA, the CDR3 is TGTGCCAGCAGCCGCTCGGACAGGGGGACCAATGAGCAGTTCTTC. Residues: CASSRSDRGTNEQFF.